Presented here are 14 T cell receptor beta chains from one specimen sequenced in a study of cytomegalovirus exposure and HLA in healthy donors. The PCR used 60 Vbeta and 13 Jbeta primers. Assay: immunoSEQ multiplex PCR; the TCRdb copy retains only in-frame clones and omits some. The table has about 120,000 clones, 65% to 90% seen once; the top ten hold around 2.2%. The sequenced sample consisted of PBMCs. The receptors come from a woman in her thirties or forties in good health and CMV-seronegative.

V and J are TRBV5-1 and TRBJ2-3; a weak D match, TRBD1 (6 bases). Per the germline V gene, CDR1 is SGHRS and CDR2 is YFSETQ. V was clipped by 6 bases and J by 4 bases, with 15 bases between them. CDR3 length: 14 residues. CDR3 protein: CASNRAGGSDTQYF. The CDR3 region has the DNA TGCGCCAGCAACAGGGCCGGTGGATCAGATACGCAGTATTTT.

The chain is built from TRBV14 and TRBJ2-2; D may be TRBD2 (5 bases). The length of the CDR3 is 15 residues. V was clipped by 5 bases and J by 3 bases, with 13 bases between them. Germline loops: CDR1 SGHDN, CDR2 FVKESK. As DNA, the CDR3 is TGTGCCAGCAGCTCCCAGCGGCTGGACACCGGGGAGCTGTTTTTT. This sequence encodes CASSSQRLDTGELFF.

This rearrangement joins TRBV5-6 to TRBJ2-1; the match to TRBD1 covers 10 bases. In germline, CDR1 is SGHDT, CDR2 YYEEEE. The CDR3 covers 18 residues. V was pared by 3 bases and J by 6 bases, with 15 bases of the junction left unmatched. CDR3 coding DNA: TGTGCCAGCAGCTGGGATTCGTTTCCGGGACAGGGGATCAATGAGCAGTTCTTC. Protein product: CASSWDSFPGQGINEQFF.

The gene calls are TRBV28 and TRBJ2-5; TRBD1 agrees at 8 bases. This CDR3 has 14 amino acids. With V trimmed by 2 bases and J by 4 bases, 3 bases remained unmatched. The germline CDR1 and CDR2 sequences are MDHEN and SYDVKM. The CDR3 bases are TGTGCCAGCAGTTTACAGGGGGCTGGAGAGACCCAGTACTTC. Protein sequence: CASSLQGAGETQYF.

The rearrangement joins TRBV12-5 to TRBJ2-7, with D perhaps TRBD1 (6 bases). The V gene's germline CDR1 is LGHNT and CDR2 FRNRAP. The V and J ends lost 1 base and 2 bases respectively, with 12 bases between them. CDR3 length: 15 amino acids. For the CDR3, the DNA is TGTGCTAGTGGTTTGGACAGGGTACCGACCTACGAGCAGTACTTC. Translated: CASGLDRVPTYEQYF.

The CDR3 protein is CASTPGGVGNEQFF. Written as DNA, the CDR3 is TGTGCCAGCACCCCGGGGGGGGTGGGGAATGAGCAGTTCTTC. V gene TRBV4-2 combines with J gene TRBJ2-1; TRBD2 matches at 8 bases. Per germline, CDR1 LGHNA and CDR2 YNFKEQ. With V trimmed by 7 bases and J by 7 bases, 9 bases remained unmatched. The CDR3 contains 14 residues.

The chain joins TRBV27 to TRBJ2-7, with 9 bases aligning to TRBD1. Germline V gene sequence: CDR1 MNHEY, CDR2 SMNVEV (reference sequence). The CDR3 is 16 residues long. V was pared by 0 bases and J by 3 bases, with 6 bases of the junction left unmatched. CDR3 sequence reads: CASSLSGGQGGYEQYF. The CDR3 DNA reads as TGTGCCAGCAGTTTATCGGGGGGACAGGGAGGCTACGAGCAGTACTTC.

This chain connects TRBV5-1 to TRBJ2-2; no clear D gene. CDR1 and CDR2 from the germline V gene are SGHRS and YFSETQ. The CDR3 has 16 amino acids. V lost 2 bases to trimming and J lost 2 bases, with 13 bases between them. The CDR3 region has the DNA TGCGCCAGCAGCTTTGGTGCCAGGATAAACACCGGGGAGCTGTTTTTT. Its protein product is CASSFGARINTGELFF.

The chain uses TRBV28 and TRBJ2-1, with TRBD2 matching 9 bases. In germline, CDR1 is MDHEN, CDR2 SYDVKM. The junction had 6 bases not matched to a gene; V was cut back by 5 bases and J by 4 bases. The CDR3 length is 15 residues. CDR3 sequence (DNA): TGTGCCAGCAGTCTAGCGGGACCTCTTTACAATGAGCAGTTCTTC. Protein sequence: CASSLAGPLYNEQFF.

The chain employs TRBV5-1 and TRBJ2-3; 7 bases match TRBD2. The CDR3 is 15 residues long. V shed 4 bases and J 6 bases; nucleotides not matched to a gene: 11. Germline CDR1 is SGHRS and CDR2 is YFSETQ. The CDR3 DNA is TGCGCCAGCAGCCCGATCGTTGCGGGGGACGATACGCAGTATTTT. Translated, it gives CASSPIVAGDDTQYF.

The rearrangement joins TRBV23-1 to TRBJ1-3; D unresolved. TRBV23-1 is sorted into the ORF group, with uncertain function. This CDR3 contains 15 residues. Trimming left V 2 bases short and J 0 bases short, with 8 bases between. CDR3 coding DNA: TGCGCCAGCAGTCAACCAAAACTCTCTGGAAACACCATATATTTT. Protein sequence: CASSQPKLSGNTIYF.

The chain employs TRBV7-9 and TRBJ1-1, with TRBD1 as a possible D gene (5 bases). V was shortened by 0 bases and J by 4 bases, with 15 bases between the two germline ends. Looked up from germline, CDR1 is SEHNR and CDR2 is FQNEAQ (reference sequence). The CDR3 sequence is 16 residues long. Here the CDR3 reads CASSLARLGPGTEAFF. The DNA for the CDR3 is TGTGCCAGCAGCTTAGCGCGTCTGGGGCCGGGCACTGAAGCTTTCTTT.

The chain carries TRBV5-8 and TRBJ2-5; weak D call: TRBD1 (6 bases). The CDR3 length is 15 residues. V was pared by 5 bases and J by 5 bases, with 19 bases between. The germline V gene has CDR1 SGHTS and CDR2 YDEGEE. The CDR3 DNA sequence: TGTGCCAGCAGGGGCCGGGATTCCACAGGGGAGACCCAGTACTTC. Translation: CASRGRDSTGETQYF.

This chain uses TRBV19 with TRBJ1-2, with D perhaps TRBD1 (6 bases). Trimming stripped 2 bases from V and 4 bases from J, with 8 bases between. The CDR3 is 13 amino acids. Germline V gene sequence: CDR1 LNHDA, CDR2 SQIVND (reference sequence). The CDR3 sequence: CASSISRGYGYTF. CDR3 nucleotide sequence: TGTGCCAGTAGTATATCCAGGGGCTATGGCTACACCTTC.